This T cell receptor (beta chain) was recorded in a study of early T cells in non-severe SARS-CoV-2 infection (dated by TCRdb to the early 2020s). In the study overall: TCR sequencing used bulk RNA from unsorted whole blood, so alpha and beta chains could not be paired. General study outcomes and caveats: VDJdb matching was skewed toward anti-spike CD8 responses and likely underestimated virus-specific expansions by missing private and CD4 specificities.

The receptor library was made with 5' RACE. Instrument on record: NextSeq 500. Unique molecular identifiers were attached to individual cDNA molecules in the TCR library protocol so that sequencing error and PCR bias could be corrected. TCR alpha and beta chains were both sequenced, and the abundances of alpha and beta sequences in each sample were closely correlated with each other. Turning to the authors' computational methods: Decombinator V4 was used to perform V gene, J gene and CDR3 annotation of TCR sequences. Expanded TCRs were defined as changing significantly between any two time points under a Poisson model with p below 0.0001. TCR abundances were normalised to the total number of TCRs sequenced per sample and expressed as counts per million. MAIT TCRs were defined by TRAV1-2 paired with TRAJ12, TRAJ20 or TRAJ33, and iNKT TCRs by TRAV10 paired with TRAJ18. VDJdb, accessed 1 November 2021, was searched for CMV, EBV and SARS-CoV-2 annotated TCRs, excluding TCRs annotated for multiple antigens. The raw public data were reprocessed by TCRdb itself: fastp quality trimming at Q25, MiXCR clonotype calling, in-frame beta chains only. Rows with a matching CDR3 protein are joined into one entry that keeps the most common DNA and genes. In this record, the V and J calls reflect TCRdb's handling and not the investigators' own analysis. The sample table contains 55,000 to 70,000 distinct CDR3 sequences; only one count was recorded for over 5% of them. The ten largest clones add up to 6.8% of the sample.

As regards this clonotype: It has no known antigen specificity. Base qualities are not provided; no much larger clone lies one nucleotide away.

A case-control design nested within a healthcare worker cohort in London, UK, was used, with weekly nasopharyngeal swab PCR tests and blood sampling performed. Healthcare workers were recruited between 23 and 31 March 2020, during the week of the UK lockdown, and were followed weekly for up to roughly 15 weeks. The CDR3 runs 15 residues from the cysteine to the phenylalanine. CDR3 DNA only is kept here, 45 bases in frame from base 1. In the germline V gene, CDR1 corresponds to SGHVS and CDR2 to FQNEAQ. The junction shows trimming of 2 bases on V and 2 bases on J, plus 12 bases between the germline ends.

The sequence derives from an adult who was a healthcare worker with PCR-confirmed SARS-CoV-2 infection or an uninfected control (not recorded which). The rearranged segments are TRBV7-8 and TRBJ2-5; the D gene remains uncertain. The sequencing sample was made of whole blood. The CDR3 reads as follows: CASSLHAGEQETQYF. The bases read TGTGCCAGCAGCTTACACGCAGGAGAGCAAGAGACCCAGTACTTC.